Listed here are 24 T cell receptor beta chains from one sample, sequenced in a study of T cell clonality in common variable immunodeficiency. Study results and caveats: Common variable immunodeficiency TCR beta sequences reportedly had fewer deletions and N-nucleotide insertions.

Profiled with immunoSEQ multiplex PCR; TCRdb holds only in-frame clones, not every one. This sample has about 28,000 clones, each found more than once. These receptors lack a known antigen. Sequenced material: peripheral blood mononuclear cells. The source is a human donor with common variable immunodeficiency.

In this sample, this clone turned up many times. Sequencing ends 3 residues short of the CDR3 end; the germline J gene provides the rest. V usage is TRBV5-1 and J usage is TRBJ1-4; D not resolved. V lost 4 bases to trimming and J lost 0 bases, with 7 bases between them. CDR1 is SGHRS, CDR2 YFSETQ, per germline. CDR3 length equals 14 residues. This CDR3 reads CASSPQATNEKLFF. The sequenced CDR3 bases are TGCGCCAGCAGCCCACAAGCAACTAATGAAAAA.

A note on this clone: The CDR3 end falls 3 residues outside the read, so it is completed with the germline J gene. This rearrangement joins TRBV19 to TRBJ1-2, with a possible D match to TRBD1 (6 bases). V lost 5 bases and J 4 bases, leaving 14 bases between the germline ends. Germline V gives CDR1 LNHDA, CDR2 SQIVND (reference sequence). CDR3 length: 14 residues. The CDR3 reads CASSARGGVYGYTF. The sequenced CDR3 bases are TGTGCCAGTAGTGCCAGAGGGGGGGTCTATGGC.

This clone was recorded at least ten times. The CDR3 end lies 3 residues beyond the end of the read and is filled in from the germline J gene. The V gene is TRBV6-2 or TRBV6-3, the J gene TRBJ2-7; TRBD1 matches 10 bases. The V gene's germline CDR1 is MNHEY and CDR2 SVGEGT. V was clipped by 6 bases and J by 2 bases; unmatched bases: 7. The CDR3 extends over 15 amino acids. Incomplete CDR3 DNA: TGTGCCAGCAGGGACTCCGGACAGGGGGCCTACGAG. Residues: CASRDSGQGAYE. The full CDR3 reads CASRDSGQGAYEQYF.

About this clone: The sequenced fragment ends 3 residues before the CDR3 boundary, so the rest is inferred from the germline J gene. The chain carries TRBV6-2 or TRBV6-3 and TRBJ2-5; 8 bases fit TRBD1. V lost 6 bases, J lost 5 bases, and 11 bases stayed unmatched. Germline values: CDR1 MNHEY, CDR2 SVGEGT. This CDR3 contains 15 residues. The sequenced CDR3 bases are TGTGCCAGCAGGGGGTCCCTAACAGGGGGGGAGACC. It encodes CASRGSLTGGET. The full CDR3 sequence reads CASRGSLTGGETQYF.

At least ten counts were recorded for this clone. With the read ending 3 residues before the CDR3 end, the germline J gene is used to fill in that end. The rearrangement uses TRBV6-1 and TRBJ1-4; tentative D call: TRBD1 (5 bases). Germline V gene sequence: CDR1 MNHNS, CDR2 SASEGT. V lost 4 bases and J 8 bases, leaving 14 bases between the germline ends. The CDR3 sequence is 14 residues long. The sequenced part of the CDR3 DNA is TGTGCCAGCAGTGCCTCCGGGGGGTACGAAAAA. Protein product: CASSASGGYEK. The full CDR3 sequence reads CASSASGGYEKLFF.

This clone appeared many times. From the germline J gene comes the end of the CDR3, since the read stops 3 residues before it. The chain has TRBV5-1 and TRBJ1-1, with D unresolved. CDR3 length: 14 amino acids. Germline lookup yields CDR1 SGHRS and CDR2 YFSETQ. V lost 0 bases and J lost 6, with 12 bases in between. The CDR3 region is CASSLGEGISEAFF. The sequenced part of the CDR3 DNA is TGCGCCAGCAGCTTGGGAGAGGGTATTTCTGAA.

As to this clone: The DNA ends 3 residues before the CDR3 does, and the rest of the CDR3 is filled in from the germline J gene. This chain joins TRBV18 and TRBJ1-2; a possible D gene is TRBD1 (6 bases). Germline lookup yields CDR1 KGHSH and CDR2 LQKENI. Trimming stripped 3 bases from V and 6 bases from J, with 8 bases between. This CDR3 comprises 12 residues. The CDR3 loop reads CASSPQGNGYTF. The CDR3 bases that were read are TGTGCCAGCTCACCCCAGGGGAATGGC.

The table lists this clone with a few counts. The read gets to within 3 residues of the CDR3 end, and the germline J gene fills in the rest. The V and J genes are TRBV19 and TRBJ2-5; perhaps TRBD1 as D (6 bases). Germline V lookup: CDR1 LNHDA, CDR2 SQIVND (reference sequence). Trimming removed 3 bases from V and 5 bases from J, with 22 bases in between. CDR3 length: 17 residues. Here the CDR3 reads CASSIPPRGPRQETQYF. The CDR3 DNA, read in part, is TGTGCCAGTAGTATCCCCCCCAGGGGTCCGCGCCAGGAGACC.

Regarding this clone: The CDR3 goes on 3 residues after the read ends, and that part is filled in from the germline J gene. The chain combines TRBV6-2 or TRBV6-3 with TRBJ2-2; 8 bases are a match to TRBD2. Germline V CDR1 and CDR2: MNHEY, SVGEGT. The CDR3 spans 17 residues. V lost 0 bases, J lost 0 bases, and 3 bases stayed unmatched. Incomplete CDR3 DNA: TGTGCCAGCAGTTACTCCACGGGGGGGGCGAACACCGGGGAG. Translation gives CASSYSTGGANTGE. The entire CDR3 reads CASSYSTGGANTGELFF.

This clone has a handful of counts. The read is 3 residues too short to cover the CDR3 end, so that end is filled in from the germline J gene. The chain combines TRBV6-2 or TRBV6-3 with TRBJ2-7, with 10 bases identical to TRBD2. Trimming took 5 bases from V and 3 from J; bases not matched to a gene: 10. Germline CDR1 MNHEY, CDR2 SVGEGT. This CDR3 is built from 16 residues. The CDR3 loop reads CASSLPLAGGGYEQYF. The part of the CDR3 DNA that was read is TGTGCCAGCAGTCTCCCCTTAGCGGGGGGCGGCTACGAG.

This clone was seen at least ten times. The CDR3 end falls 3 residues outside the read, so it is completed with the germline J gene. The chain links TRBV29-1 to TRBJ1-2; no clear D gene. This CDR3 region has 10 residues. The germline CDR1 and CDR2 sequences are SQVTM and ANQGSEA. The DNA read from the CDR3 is TGCAGCGTCACCACCGGGGGC. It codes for CSVTTGG. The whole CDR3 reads CSVTTGGYTF. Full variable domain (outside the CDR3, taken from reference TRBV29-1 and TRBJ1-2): SAVISQKPSRDICQRGTSLTIQCQVDSQVTMMFWYRQQPGQSLTLIATANQGSEATYESGFVIDKFPISRPNLTFSTLTVSNMSPEDSSIYLCSVTTGGYTFGSGTRLTVV.

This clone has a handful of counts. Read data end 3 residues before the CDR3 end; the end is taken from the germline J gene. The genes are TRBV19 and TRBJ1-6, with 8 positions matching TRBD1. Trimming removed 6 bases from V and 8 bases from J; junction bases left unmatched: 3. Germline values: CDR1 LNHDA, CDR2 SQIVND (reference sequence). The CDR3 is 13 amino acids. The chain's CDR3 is CASREQGDSPLHF. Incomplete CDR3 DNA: TGTGCCAGTAGGGAACAGGGGGATTCACCC.

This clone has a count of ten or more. The CDR3 protein is CASSPVDEQFF. Incomplete CDR3 DNA: TGCGCCAGCAGCCCCGTAGATGAG. V usage is TRBV5-1 and J usage is TRBJ2-1; D not certain. The read ends 3 residues before the CDR3 terminus; that terminus is restored from the germline J gene. V lost 4 bases, J lost 8 bases, and 7 bases lay in between. The germline V gene encodes CDR1 SGHRS and CDR2 YFSETQ. The CDR3 totals 11 residues.

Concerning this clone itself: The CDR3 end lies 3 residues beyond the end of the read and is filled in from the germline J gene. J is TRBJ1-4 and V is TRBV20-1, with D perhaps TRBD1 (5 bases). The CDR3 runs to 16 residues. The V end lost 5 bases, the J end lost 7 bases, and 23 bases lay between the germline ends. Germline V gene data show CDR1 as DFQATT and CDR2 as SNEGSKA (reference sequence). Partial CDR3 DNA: TGCAGTGCTCCCCGGGATGGTAGGGGAGGGAGTGAAAAA. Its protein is CSAPRDGRGGSEK. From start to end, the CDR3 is CSAPRDGRGGSEKLFF.

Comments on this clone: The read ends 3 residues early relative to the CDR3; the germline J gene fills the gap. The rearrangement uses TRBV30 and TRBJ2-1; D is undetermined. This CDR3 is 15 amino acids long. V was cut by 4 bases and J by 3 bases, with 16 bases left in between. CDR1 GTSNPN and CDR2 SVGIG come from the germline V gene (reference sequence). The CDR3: CAWTDRVLFYNEQFF. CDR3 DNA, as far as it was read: TGTGCCTGGACCGACCGGGTACTTTTCTACAATGAG. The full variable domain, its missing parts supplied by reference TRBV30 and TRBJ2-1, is SQTIHQWPATLVQPVGSPLSLECTVEGTSNPNLYWYRQAAGRGLQLLFYSVGIGQISSEVPQNLSASRPQDRQFILSSKKLLLSDSGFYLCAWTDRVLFYNEQFFGPGTRLTVL.

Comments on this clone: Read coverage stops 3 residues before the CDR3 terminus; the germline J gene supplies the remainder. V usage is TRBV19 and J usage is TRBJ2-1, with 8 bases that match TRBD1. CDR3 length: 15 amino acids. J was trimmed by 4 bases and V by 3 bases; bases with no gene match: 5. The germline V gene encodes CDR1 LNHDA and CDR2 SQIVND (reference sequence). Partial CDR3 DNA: TGTGCCAGTAGTATCTCCAGGGGGCTGTACAATGAG. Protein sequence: CASSISRGLYNE. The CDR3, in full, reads CASSISRGLYNEQFF.

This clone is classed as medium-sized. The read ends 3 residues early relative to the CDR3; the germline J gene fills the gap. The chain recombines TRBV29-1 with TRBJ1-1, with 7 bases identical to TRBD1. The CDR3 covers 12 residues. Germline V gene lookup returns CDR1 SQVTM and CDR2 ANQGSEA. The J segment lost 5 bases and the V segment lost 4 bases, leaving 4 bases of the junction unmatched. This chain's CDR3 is CSVVRGHTEAFF. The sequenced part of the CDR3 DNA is TGCAGCGTTGTTAGGGGGCATACTGAA.

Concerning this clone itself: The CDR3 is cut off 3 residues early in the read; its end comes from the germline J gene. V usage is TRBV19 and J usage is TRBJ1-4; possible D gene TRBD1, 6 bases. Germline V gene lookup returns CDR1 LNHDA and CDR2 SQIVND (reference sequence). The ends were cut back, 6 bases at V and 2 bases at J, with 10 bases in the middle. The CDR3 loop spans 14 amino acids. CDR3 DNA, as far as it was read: TGTGCCAGTAGGCACAGGGTCACTAATGAAAAA. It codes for CASRHRVTNEK. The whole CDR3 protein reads CASRHRVTNEKLFF.

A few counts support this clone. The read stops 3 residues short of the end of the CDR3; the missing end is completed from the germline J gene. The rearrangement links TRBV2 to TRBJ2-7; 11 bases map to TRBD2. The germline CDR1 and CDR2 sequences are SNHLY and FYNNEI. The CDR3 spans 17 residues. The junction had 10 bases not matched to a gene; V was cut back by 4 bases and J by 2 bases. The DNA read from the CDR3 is TGTGCCAGCAGTGGGCGGCCTAGCGGGGGGCTCACCTACGAG. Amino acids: CASSGRPSGGLTYE. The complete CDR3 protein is CASSGRPSGGLTYEQYF.

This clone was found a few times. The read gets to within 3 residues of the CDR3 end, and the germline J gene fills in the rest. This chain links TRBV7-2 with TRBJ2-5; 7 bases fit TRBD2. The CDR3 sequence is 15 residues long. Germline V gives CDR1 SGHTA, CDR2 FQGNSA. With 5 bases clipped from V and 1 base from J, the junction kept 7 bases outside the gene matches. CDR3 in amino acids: CASSLTGTTQETQYF. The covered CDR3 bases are TGTGCCAGCAGCCTCACCGGGACTACCCAAGAGACC.

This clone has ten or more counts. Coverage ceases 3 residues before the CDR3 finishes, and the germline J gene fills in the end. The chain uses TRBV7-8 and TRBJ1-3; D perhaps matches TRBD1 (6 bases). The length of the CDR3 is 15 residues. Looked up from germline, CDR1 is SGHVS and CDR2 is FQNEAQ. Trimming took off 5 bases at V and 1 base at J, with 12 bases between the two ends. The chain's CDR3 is CASSPRTASGNTIYF. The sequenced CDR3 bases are TGTGCCAGCAGCCCCCGGACAGCTTCTGGAAACACC.

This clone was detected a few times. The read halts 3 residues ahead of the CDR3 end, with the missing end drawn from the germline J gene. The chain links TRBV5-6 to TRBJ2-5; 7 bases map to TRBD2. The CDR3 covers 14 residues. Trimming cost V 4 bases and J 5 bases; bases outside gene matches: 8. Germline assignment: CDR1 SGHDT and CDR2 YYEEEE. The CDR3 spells CASSGRGFLETQYF. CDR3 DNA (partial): TGTGCCAGCAGCGGGCGGGGGTTCCTGGAGACC.

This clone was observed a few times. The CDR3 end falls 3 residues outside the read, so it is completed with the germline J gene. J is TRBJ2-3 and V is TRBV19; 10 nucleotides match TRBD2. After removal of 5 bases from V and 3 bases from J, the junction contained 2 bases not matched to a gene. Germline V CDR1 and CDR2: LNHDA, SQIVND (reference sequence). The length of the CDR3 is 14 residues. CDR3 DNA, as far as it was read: TGTGCCAGTAGTGGGGGACTAGCGACAGATACG. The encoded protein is CASSGGLATDT. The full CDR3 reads CASSGGLATDTQYF.

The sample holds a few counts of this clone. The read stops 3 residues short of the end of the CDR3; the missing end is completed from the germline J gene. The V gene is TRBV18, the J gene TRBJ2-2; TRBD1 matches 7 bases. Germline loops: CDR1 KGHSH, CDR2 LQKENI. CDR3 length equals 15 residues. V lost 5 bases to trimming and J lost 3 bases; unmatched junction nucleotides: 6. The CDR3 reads CASSKTGMYTGELFF. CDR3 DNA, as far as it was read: TGTGCCAGCTCAAAGACAGGGATGTACACCGGGGAG.